The T cell receptor (beta chain) described here comes from a study of T cells after yellow fever vaccination. At the level of the study: Fractions of low cell number were prepared using SMART-Seq v4 Ultra Low Input.

This clonotype was picked up a small number of times. Germline CDR1 reads SGHTA; CDR2 reads FQGNSA. The CDR3 covers 15 residues. Trimming removed 4 bases from V and 4 bases from J, with 17 bases in between. As TCR cDNA was made by 5'RACE template switching, a universal primer site and UMIs were added. TCRdb independently ran MiXCR on the 5' RACE reads; one entry per CDR3 protein. The sample carries approximately 330,000 distinct CDR3 sequences, 4.1% recorded once. The receptor comes from a man between 18 and 35 years old who received the YFV17D yellow fever vaccine. The sequenced sample was PBMCs, obtained 5 days after the yellow fever booster vaccination. V usage is TRBV7-2 and J usage is TRBJ2-7, with TRBD2 as a possible D gene (6 bases). CDR3 sequence reads: CASSSAGGRSYEQYF. The DNA for the CDR3 is TGTGCCAGCAGCTCCGCCGGGGGACGGTCGTACGAGCAGTACTTC.